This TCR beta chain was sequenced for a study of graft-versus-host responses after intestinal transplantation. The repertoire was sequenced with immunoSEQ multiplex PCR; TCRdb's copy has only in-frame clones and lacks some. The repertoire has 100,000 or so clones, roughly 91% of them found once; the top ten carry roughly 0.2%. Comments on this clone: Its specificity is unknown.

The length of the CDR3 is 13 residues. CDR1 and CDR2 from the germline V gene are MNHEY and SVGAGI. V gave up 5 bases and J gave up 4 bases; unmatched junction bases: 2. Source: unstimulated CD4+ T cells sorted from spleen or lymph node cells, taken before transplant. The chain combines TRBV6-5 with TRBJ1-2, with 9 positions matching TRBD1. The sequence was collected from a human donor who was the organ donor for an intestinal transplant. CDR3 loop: CASSETGGYGYTF. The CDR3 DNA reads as TGTGCCAGCAGTGAGACAGGGGGCTATGGCTACACCTTC.